These 28 T cell receptor beta chains originate from one sample sequenced in a study of blood T cells in healthy people across ages. A second PCR, run for roughly 6 to 11 cycles, used a sample-barcoded 5' primer plus a J-beta primer mix. Each CDR3 protein gets one entry after TCRdb re-called the 5' RACE reads with MiXCR. The sample shows approximately 810,000 distinct CDR3 sequences, 30% to 45% of them seen only once. Specimen: blood. The receptors shown here come from a man aged 18-30 years in good health.

This clonotype was observed many times. CDR3: CASSLSHAETQYF. CDR3 sequence (DNA): TGTGCCAGCAGCTTATCCCACGCGGAGACCCAGTACTTC. The chain is built from TRBV7-2 and TRBJ2-5; D remains unclear. The CDR3 spans 13 residues. Germline V gene data show CDR1 as SGHTA and CDR2 as FQGNSA. The V end lost 2 bases, the J end lost 5 bases, and 9 bases lay between the germline ends.

This chain connects TRBV2 to TRBJ2-7; 9 positions match TRBD1. The CDR3 extends over 17 amino acids. CDR1 SNHLY and CDR2 FYNNEI come from the germline V gene. With 5 bases clipped from V and 2 bases from J, the junction kept 13 bases outside the gene matches. CDR3 sequence (DNA): TGTGCCAGCAGTACGAAGGACAGGGGATGGGAGGCCTACGAGCAGTACTTC. This codes for CASSTKDRGWEAYEQYF.

The J gene is TRBJ2-1, the V gene TRBV20-1, with 9 bases lining up with TRBD1. Trimming cost V 2 bases and J 8 bases; bases outside gene matches: 10. The CDR3 has 15 residues. Germline assignment: CDR1 DFQATT and CDR2 SNEGSKA (reference sequence). CDR3 in DNA: TGCAGTGCTAGACTCTATGGGACAGGGCAGTATGAGCAGTTCTTC. Its protein is CSARLYGTGQYEQFF.

This clonotype occurred once. The chain has TRBV20-1 and TRBJ2-1; TRBD2 agrees at 9 bases. Losses at the gene ends were 6 bases for V and 7 bases for J; bases not matched to a gene: 16. This CDR3 contains 16 residues. Germline-derived CDR1 and CDR2 are DFQATT and SNEGSKA (reference sequence). CDR3 DNA sequence: TGCAGTGCAGGAACGCCGGGACTAGCTCGTCGAAATGAGCAGTTCTTC. Translating it yields CSAGTPGLARRNEQFF.

The gene calls are TRBV2 and TRBJ2-6; 9 bases fit TRBD1. Germline V gives CDR1 SNHLY, CDR2 FYNNEI. The trim removed 5 bases at V and 1 base at J, leaving 3 bases unmatched. The CDR3 runs to 16 residues. The DNA for the CDR3 is TGTGCCAGCAGTCCCGGGACAGGGTCTGGGGCCAACGTCCTGACTTTC. It encodes CASSPGTGSGANVLTF.

This chain uses TRBV4-1 with TRBJ2-2; maybe TRBD1 (5 bases). Trimming removed 1 base from V and 5 bases from J, with 14 bases in between. The CDR3 extends over 16 amino acids. Germline V gives CDR1 MGHRA, CDR2 YSYEKL. In DNA form, the CDR3 reads TGCGCCAGCAGCCAAGTTGAAAGGGGTGGAACCGGGGAGCTGTTTTTT. It encodes CASSQVERGGTGELFF.

This rearrangement joins TRBV12-3 or TRBV12-4 to TRBJ1-1; D is unresolved. Trimming shortened V by 7 bases and J by 0 bases, and 12 bases separated the two germline ends. The CDR3 is 14 amino acids. The CDR3: CASTDGRVNTEAFF. CDR3 coding DNA: TGTGCCAGCACCGACGGACGGGTGAACACTGAAGCTTTCTTT.

This chain links TRBV5-1 with TRBJ2-3; D is perhaps TRBD1 or TRBD2 (5 bases each). The CDR3 contains 19 residues. Germline values: CDR1 SGHRS, CDR2 YFSETQ. Trimming shortened V by 0 bases and J by 1 base, and 21 bases separated the two germline ends. The CDR3 DNA reads as TGCGCCAGCAGCTTGGTTACGGGGCGGCCACCTTCTGGCACAGATACGCAGTATTTT. Translating gives CASSLVTGRPPSGTDTQYF.

V is TRBV14 and J is TRBJ1-2; a weak D match, TRBD1 (5 bases). The CDR3 has 15 amino acids. The germline V and J ends were trimmed by 2 bases and 4 bases, with 14 bases remaining between them. Germline lookup yields CDR1 SGHDN and CDR2 FVKESK. CDR3 region: CASSQIRVGGYGYTF. Written as DNA, the CDR3 is TGTGCCAGCAGCCAAATCAGGGTGGGCGGCTATGGCTACACCTTC.

This sequence joins TRBV4-2 and TRBJ2-1, with no clear D. V gave up 0 bases and J gave up 9 bases, with 18 bases separating them. Germline V CDR1 and CDR2: LGHNA, YNFKEQ. The CDR3 spans 16 residues. DNA for the CDR3: TGTGCCAGCAGCCAAGATTTCAGTCGTTTGGGTGGTGAGCAGTTCTTC. Its protein is CASSQDFSRLGGEQFF.

In this sample, this clonotype turned up once. The chain uses TRBV6-2 or TRBV6-3 and TRBJ2-2, with a tentative D call TRBD2 (6 bases). Germline CDR1 is MNHEY and CDR2 is SVGEGT. The V and J ends lost 4 bases and 3 bases respectively, with 27 bases between them. The CDR3 is 20 amino acids. In nucleotides, the CDR3 is TGTGCCAGCAGTTTCCCCCGAGGAGGGGAACGTGGACGAGACACCGGGGAGCTGTTTTTT. Translating gives CASSFPRGGERGRDTGELFF.

The chain has TRBV9 and TRBJ2-3, with D perhaps TRBD2 (7 bases). CDR1 is SGDLS and CDR2 is YYNGEE in the germline V gene. This CDR3 region has 16 residues. Trimming took off 3 bases at V and 4 bases at J, with 18 bases between the two ends. The CDR3 nucleotides read TGTGCCAGCAGCGACCCCGGGGGCGGGAGTGCAGATACGCAGTATTTT. Its protein is CASSDPGGGSADTQYF.

This rearrangement joins TRBV18 to TRBJ2-4, with D perhaps matching TRBD2 (5 bases). The J call is doubtful: the DNA matches TRBJ2-7 better. Germline V gene data show CDR1 as KGHSH and CDR2 as LQKENI. This CDR3 contains 14 residues. CDR3 sequence reads: CASSPVEGRYEQYF. The CDR3 DNA follows: TGTGCCAGCTCACCGGTCGAGGGCCGGTACGAGCAGTACTTC.

The rearrangement links TRBV28 to TRBJ1-2, with 8 bases identical to TRBD1. V lost 2 bases to trimming and J lost 4 bases; unmatched junction nucleotides: 3. The CDR3 spans 14 residues. Germline V gene sequence: CDR1 MDHEN, CDR2 SYDVKM. CDR3 DNA sequence: TGTGCCAGCAGTTTACCAGGGGGCGTCTATGGCTACACCTTC. Residues: CASSLPGGVYGYTF.

V usage is TRBV9 and J usage is TRBJ1-2; tentative D call: TRBD1 (5 bases). The CDR3 consists of 17 residues. The ends were cut back, 3 bases at V and 11 bases at J, with 29 bases in the middle. Germline CDR1 and CDR2: SGDLS and YYNGEE. CDR3 DNA sequence: TGTGCCAGCAGCGGTGGCCCGGGCGGACCGATGAGCCCAGGGTACACCTTC. Translating it yields CASSGGPGGPMSPGYTF.

The chain couples TRBV5-1 to TRBJ2-3, with 9 bases matching TRBD2. The germline V gene has CDR1 SGHRS and CDR2 YFSETQ. After removal of 0 bases from V and 4 bases from J, the junction contained 3 bases not matched to a gene. The CDR3 runs to 15 residues. The CDR3 DNA sequence: TGCGCCAGCAGCTTGGGAGGGACTAGCCCAGATACGCAGTATTTT. It yields the protein CASSLGGTSPDTQYF.

CDR3 sequence (DNA): TGCGCCAGCAGCTTGGTAGAGTCGACCTGCGAGCAGTACTTC. It specifies CASSLVESTCEQYF. The chain is built from TRBV5-1 and TRBJ2-7; no definite D call. Trimming took off 0 bases at V and 6 bases at J, with 13 bases between the two ends. The CDR3 runs to 14 residues. Germline V CDR1 and CDR2: SGHRS, YFSETQ.

At least ten counts were recorded for this clonotype. CDR3: CASSHGDAGGYTF. The CDR3 DNA sequence: TGCGCCAGCAGCCACGGGGACGCGGGAGGCTACACCTTC. This chain links TRBV4-3 with TRBJ1-2; weak D call: TRBD1 (5 bases). CDR1 LGHNA and CDR2 YSLEER come from the germline V gene. Trimming removed 3 bases at V and 8 bases at J, with 13 bases between. The CDR3 is 13 residues long.

This clonotype was counted only a few times. The genes are TRBV5-1 and TRBJ1-4, with D unclear. The CDR3 has 13 amino acids. The germline CDR1 and CDR2 sequences are SGHRS and YFSETQ. V gave up 0 bases and J gave up 7 bases, with 7 bases separating them. For the CDR3, the DNA is TGCGCCAGCAGCTTGGGGGCGGGTGAAAAACTGTTTTTT. Its protein product is CASSLGAGEKLFF.

This clonotype was counted between two and nine times. The gene calls are TRBV5-6 and TRBJ2-5, with TRBD1 as a possible D gene (6 bases). CDR3 length: 18 amino acids. Germline V gives CDR1 SGHDT, CDR2 YYEEEE. Trimming took 2 bases from V and 11 from J, leaving 31 bases between them. The CDR3 loop reads CASSFRYSTGSEYNEQYF. In DNA, the CDR3 is TGTGCCAGCAGCTTCCGCTATTCCACAGGGTCTGAATACAATGAGCAGTACTTC.

V usage is TRBV4-2 and J usage is TRBJ2-1; 7 nucleotides line up with TRBD1. Germline values: CDR1 LGHNA, CDR2 YNFKEQ. The V gene end was trimmed by 1 base and the J gene end by 5 bases; junction bases not matched to a gene: 5. The CDR3 consists of 15 residues. The CDR3 nucleotides are TGTGCCAGCAGCCAAGGGGGGACAGCCAACAATGAGCAGTTCTTC. This sequence encodes CASSQGGTANNEQFF.

This clonotype was counted at least ten times. This sequence joins TRBV20-1 and TRBJ2-5; TRBD2 matches at 7 bases. The ends lost 8 bases at V and 1 base at J; junction bases unmatched: 10. The CDR3 is made up of 14 amino acids. Germline assignment: CDR1 DFQATT and CDR2 SNEGSKA (reference sequence). The CDR3 DNA is TGCAGTTGCGAATGGCGGGGGTTCCAAGAGACCCAGTACTTC. Its protein product is CSCEWRGFQETQYF.

CDR3 sequence reads: CSARPPLQGLNTEAFF. The CDR3 DNA follows: TGCAGTGCTAGACCCCCCCTACAGGGGCTAAACACTGAAGCTTTCTTT. The chain employs TRBV20-1 and TRBJ1-1, with TRBD1 matching over 7 bases. V lost 2 bases, J lost 2 bases, and 11 bases stayed unmatched. Germline CDR1 is DFQATT and CDR2 is SNEGSKA (reference sequence). This CDR3 is built from 16 residues.

The chain has TRBV18 and TRBJ1-4, with 7 bases lining up with TRBD1. From germline, CDR1 is KGHSH and CDR2 LQKENI. This CDR3 comprises 16 residues. V lost 3 bases to trimming and J lost 5 bases; unmatched junction nucleotides: 9. CDR3 sequence reads: CASSPPTGEGNEKLFF. CDR3 nucleotide sequence: TGTGCCAGCTCACCGCCTACAGGGGAGGGGAATGAAAAACTGTTTTTT.

The sample holds a few counts of this clonotype. This chain links TRBV6-6 with TRBJ2-1; 10 nucleotides match TRBD2. The germline V gene encodes CDR1 MNHNY and CDR2 SVGAGI (reference sequence). V was clipped by 6 bases and J by 6 bases; unmatched bases: 8. The CDR3 totals 15 residues. CDR3 sequence reads: CASSLLAGVSNEQFF. As DNA, the CDR3 is TGTGCCAGCAGCCTCCTAGCGGGGGTCAGCAATGAGCAGTTCTTC.

This chain links TRBV20-1 with TRBJ2-2, with 10 nucleotides matching TRBD1. The V segment lost 7 bases and the J segment 4 bases; nucleotides outside the gene matches: 0. CDR3 size: 12 residues. In germline, CDR1 is DFQATT, CDR2 SNEGSKA (reference sequence). The CDR3 protein is CSGDRGTGELFF. As DNA, the CDR3 is TGCAGTGGGGACAGGGGCACCGGGGAGCTGTTTTTT.

The table lists this clonotype with many counts. The rearrangement uses TRBV20-1 and TRBJ1-5; weak D call: TRBD1 (5 bases). Trimming removed 3 bases at V and 10 bases at J, with 19 bases between. The CDR3 covers 14 residues. CDR1 DFQATT and CDR2 SNEGSKA come from the germline V gene (reference sequence). DNA for the CDR3: TGCAGTGCTAGGTTTGGTGACAGCTCGTACCCCCAGCATTTT. It translates to CSARFGDSSYPQHF.

This clonotype was found a few times. J is TRBJ2-3 and V is TRBV27; TRBD1 agrees at 7 bases. Germline V gives CDR1 MNHEY, CDR2 SMNVEV (reference sequence). Trimming at V came to 5 bases and at J to 0 bases, leaving 8 bases not matched to a gene. The CDR3 runs to 16 residues. CDR3: CASSTFWTGSTDTQYF. Here the CDR3 DNA reads TGTGCCAGCAGTACATTTTGGACAGGAAGCACAGATACGCAGTATTTT.